These 8 T cell receptor beta chains originate from one sample sequenced in a study of shared clonotypes between healthy human individuals (dated by TCRdb to between 2020 and 2021). The library relied on the immunoSEQ multiplex PCR assay. TCRdb retrieved this table from immuneACCESS and kept in-frame rearrangements only. Not all clones are present; in checked studies, unresolved V genes account for under half, and no reason is known for the remainder. Across this sample there are hundreds of thousands of clones, with about 97% seen only once. The top ten clones comprise 0.045% to 0.07% of the sample. Sequenced sample: naive CD4+ T cells sorted from blood. The cell subset or site label corresponds to: CD45RA+ positively selected. These receptors all stem from a woman between 25 and 40 years old in good health.

This sequence joins TRBV20-1 and TRBJ2-5; D remains unclear. The J call is doubtful: the DNA matches TRBJ2-7 better. CDR3 size: 11 residues. Germline CDR1 and CDR2: DFQATT and SNEGSKA (reference sequence). CDR3 DNA sequence: TGCAGTGCTAGTCAGTCTTACGAGCAGTACTTC. This translates into CSASQSYEQYF.

The chain carries TRBV5-8 and TRBJ2-1, with D maybe TRBD2 (5 bases). Deletions cut 6 bases from V and 10 bases from J, with 23 bases between. This CDR3 comprises 15 residues. Germline V gene data show CDR1 as SGHTS and CDR2 as YDEGEE. CDR3 sequence: CASTNARLGGYEQFF. The CDR3 DNA is TGTGCCAGCACCAACGCCCGGCTAGGAGGATACGAGCAGTTCTTC.

This clone was seen once. This chain connects TRBV30 to TRBJ1-2, with 7 bases fitting TRBD1. The ends lost 3 bases at V and 3 bases at J; junction bases unmatched: 7. Germline CDR1 is GTSNPN and CDR2 is SVGIG (reference sequence). The length of the CDR3 is 14 residues. The CDR3 spells CAWRGGGQDYGYTF. Written as DNA, the CDR3 is TGTGCCTGGAGAGGCGGCGGACAGGACTATGGCTACACCTTC.

V gene TRBV10-2 combines with J gene TRBJ1-5; no definite D call. Trimming cost V 2 bases and J 5 bases, with 4 bases left between them. Germline assignment: CDR1 WSHSY and CDR2 SAAADI. This CDR3 has 12 residues. The CDR3 region is CASSEQDQPQHF. CDR3 sequence (DNA): TGCGCCAGCAGTGAGCAAGATCAGCCCCAGCATTTT.

This clone was seen only once. The V and J genes are TRBV6-5 and TRBJ1-5, with D possibly TRBD1 on 6 matching bases. Germline V gene sequence: CDR1 MNHEY, CDR2 SVGAGI. This CDR3 has 15 residues. V lost 5 bases to trimming and J lost 1 base, with 12 bases between them. The DNA for the CDR3 is TGTGCCAGCAGTCCTGACAGGAAAAGCAATCAGCCCCAGCATTTT. Its protein is CASSPDRKSNQPQHF.

This clone was picked up one time. At the DNA level, this CDR3 is encoded by other sequences in the same sample as well. The gene calls are TRBV7-8 and TRBJ2-6, with D uncertain. Per the germline V gene, CDR1 is SGHVS and CDR2 is FQNEAQ. This CDR3 is built from 13 residues. With 2 bases removed from V and 2 bases from J, the gap between germline ends came to 1 base. In DNA form, the CDR3 reads TGTGCCAGCAGCTTACCTGGGGCCAACGTCCTGACTTTC. It is translated as CASSLPGANVLTF.

The J gene is TRBJ2-2, the V gene TRBV21-1; the listed D gene, TRBD2, was not tested against the DNA. TRBV21-1 is given as a pseudogene. CDR3 length: 20 residues. The CDR3 sequence is CASSKLTSGTSGSNEGELFF. The CDR3 DNA follows: TGTGCCAGCAGCAAACTGACCTCCGGGACTAGCGGGAGTAACGAAGGGGAGCTGTTTTTT.

This chain links TRBV6-6 with TRBJ2-1; 10 bases align to TRBD2. The V and J ends lost 6 bases and 7 bases, in that order; junction bases with no gene match: 9. This CDR3 region has 15 residues. CDR1 is MNHNY and CDR2 is SVGAGI in the germline V gene (reference sequence). The chain's CDR3 is CASSHSGRAGNEQFF. The CDR3 DNA sequence: TGTGCCAGCAGCCACAGCGGGAGGGCGGGGAATGAGCAGTTCTTC.